Below are 28 T cell receptor beta chains sequenced from a single sample in a study of cytomegalovirus exposure and HLA in healthy donors. PCR amplification relied on 60 Vbeta primers (plus 13 Jbeta primers). This table comes from immunoSEQ multiplex PCR, and its TCRdb copy is limited to in-frame clones, with some not included. This sample yields 150,000 to 180,000 clones, of which approximately 80% are seen a single time; over 5% belongs to the top ten. Sequenced input: PBMCs. These receptors came from a woman between 40 and 50 years old in good health and CMV-seropositive.

The genes are TRBV30 and TRBJ2-7; TRBD2 aligns across 12 bases. The J call could be wrong; TRBJ2-1 is a better fit for the DNA end. The CDR3 contains 16 residues. Germline V gene sequence: CDR1 GTSNPN, CDR2 SVGIG (reference sequence). The CDR3: CAWSVRQLAGGNEQFF. CDR3 DNA sequence: TGTGCCTGGAGTGTACGTCAACTAGCGGGAGGCAATGAGCAGTTCTTC.

V is TRBV6-1 and J is TRBJ2-1, with 10 bases aligning to TRBD2. Per germline, CDR1 MNHNS and CDR2 SASEGT. This CDR3 spans 15 amino acids. The V segment lost 3 bases and the J segment 10 bases; nucleotides outside the gene matches: 9. CDR3 nucleotides: TGTGCCAGCAGTGAGCTAGCGGGAGTATCCCCCGAGCAGTTCTTC. This translates into CASSELAGVSPEQFF.

This rearrangement joins TRBV10-3 to TRBJ1-4; D is ambiguous. This CDR3 comprises 14 residues. Germline V gives CDR1 ENHRY, CDR2 SYGVKD. The germline V and J ends were trimmed by 2 bases and 8 bases, with 12 bases remaining between them. The CDR3 is CAISERVESEKLFF. In nucleotides, the CDR3 is TGTGCCATCAGTGAGAGAGTTGAGTCGGAAAAACTGTTTTTT.

V and J are TRBV7-3 and TRBJ1-2; 9 nucleotides line up with TRBD1. The CDR3 runs 14 residues. J gave up 5 bases and V 5 bases, and 6 bases lay outside the gene matches. Germline assignment: CDR1 SGHTA and CDR2 FQGTGA. CDR3 bases: TGTGCCAGCAGCGAAACGACAGGGGGTTATGGCTACACCTTC. Its protein product is CASSETTGGYGYTF.

This chain connects TRBV19 to TRBJ2-1; 12 nucleotides align to TRBD2. Germline V gives CDR1 LNHDA, CDR2 SQIVND (reference sequence). The V and J ends lost 7 bases and 9 bases, in that order; junction bases with no gene match: 16. The CDR3 consists of 17 residues. The CDR3 protein is CASTLKVTSGRAGEQFF. In DNA form, the CDR3 reads TGTGCCAGTACCCTAAAGGTGACTAGCGGGAGAGCGGGTGAGCAGTTCTTC.

This clone was counted between two and nine times. V gene TRBV28 combines with J gene TRBJ2-3, with 7 bases aligning to TRBD1. Trimming at V came to 10 bases and at J to 2 bases, leaving 3 bases not matched to a gene. CDR3 size: 12 residues. CDR1 is MDHEN, CDR2 SYDVKM, per germline. CDR3 DNA sequence: TGTGCCATAACAGGGGCCACAGATACGCAGTATTTT. Translation gives CAITGATDTQYF.

The genes are TRBV5-1 and TRBJ2-3, with 8 positions matching TRBD1. Per germline, CDR1 SGHRS and CDR2 YFSETQ. Trimming removed 4 bases from V and 1 base from J; junction bases left unmatched: 2. CDR3 length: 14 residues. The CDR3 spells CASSTGGGTDTQYF. CDR3 coding DNA: TGCGCCAGCAGCACAGGGGGTGGCACAGATACGCAGTATTTT.

The chain has TRBV15 and TRBJ2-7; 8 bases line up with TRBD2. This CDR3 has 15 amino acids. CDR1 and CDR2 from the germline V gene are LNHNV and YYDKDF (reference sequence). The ends lost 3 bases at V and 6 bases at J; junction bases unmatched: 10. CDR3 loop: CATSSGRGLEGEQYF. In DNA, the CDR3 is TGTGCCACCAGCAGTGGGAGGGGACTAGAGGGCGAGCAGTACTTC.

The chain is built from TRBV27 and TRBJ1-5, with TRBD1 as a possible D gene (6 bases). Germline V CDR1 and CDR2: MNHEY, SMNVEV (reference sequence). V was cut by 1 base and J by 0 bases, with 10 bases left in between. The CDR3 has 16 amino acids. This chain's CDR3 is CASSLWPGDSNQPQHF. The CDR3 DNA sequence: TGTGCCAGCAGTTTATGGCCAGGGGATAGCAATCAGCCCCAGCATTTT.

This sequence joins TRBV5-4 and TRBJ2-7; 8 positions match TRBD1. The junction had 5 bases not matched to a gene; V was cut back by 3 bases and J by 0 bases. CDR3 size: 15 residues. The germline CDR1 and CDR2 sequences are SGHNT and YYREEE (reference sequence). The CDR3 protein is CASSSRQGSSYEQYF. The CDR3 DNA reads TGTGCCAGCAGCTCTCGACAGGGGAGCTCCTACGAGCAGTACTTC. The full variable domain, completed using reference TRBV5-4 and TRBJ2-7, is ETGVTQSPTHLIKTRGQQVTLRCSSQSGHNTVSWYQQALGQGPQFIFQYYREEENGRGNFPPRFSGLQFPNYSSELNVNALELDDSALYLCASSSRQGSSYEQYFGPGTRLTVT.

This chain joins TRBV2 and TRBJ2-2; 15 nucleotides agree with TRBD2. Germline V lookup: CDR1 SNHLY, CDR2 FYNNEI. J lost 7 bases, V lost 7 bases, and 10 bases had no gene match. The CDR3 is 17 residues long. The CDR3 loop is CASTFGLAGGPGGELFF. CDR3 nucleotide sequence: TGTGCCAGCACTTTTGGACTAGCGGGAGGGCCCGGCGGGGAGCTGTTTTTT.

This chain uses TRBV5-4 with TRBJ2-7, with D uncertain. The V and J ends lost 3 bases and 4 bases respectively, with 11 bases between them. The CDR3 is 13 amino acids. CDR1 and CDR2 from the germline V gene are SGHNT and YYREEE (reference sequence). The DNA for the CDR3 is TGTGCCAGCAGCTACAGAGAAGCTTACGAGCAGTACTTC. Amino acid sequence: CASSYREAYEQYF.

This clone has only a few counts. The V and J genes are TRBV5-1 and TRBJ1-1; no reliable D call. The CDR3 is 14 amino acids. V was cut by 0 bases and J by 5 bases, with 11 bases left in between. Germline V lookup: CDR1 SGHRS, CDR2 YFSETQ. DNA of the CDR3: TGCGCCAGCAGCTTGGAAGGGAGGAGGACTGAAGCTTTCTTT. It translates to CASSLEGRRTEAFF.

The chain employs TRBV7-9 and TRBJ2-3, with 11 nucleotides matching TRBD2. Germline V lookup: CDR1 SEHNR, CDR2 FQNEAQ (reference sequence). V lost 1 base, J lost 0 bases, and 9 bases stayed unmatched. The CDR3 has 19 residues. CDR3 nucleotide sequence: TGTGCCAGCAGCTTAGGGGCCCACGGGACTAGCGGTAGCACAGATACGCAGTATTTT. Translated: CASSLGAHGTSGSTDTQYF. Together with reference TRBV7-9 and TRBJ2-3, the CDR3 gives the full variable domain: DTGVSQNPRHKITKRGQNVTFRCDPISEHNRLYWYRQTLGQGPEFLTYFQNEAQLEKSRLLSDRFSAERPKGSFSTLEIQRTEQGDSAMYLCASSLGAHGTSGSTDTQYFGPGTRLTVL.

The genes are TRBV30 and TRBJ1-5; possible D gene TRBD1, 5 bases. Trimming pared 0 bases from V and 5 bases from J, leaving 14 bases between. CDR3 length: 15 amino acids. CDR1 and CDR2 from the germline V gene are GTSNPN and SVGIG (reference sequence). The CDR3 DNA sequence: TGTGCCTGGAGTGTTGGGAGGGGAACTTATCAGCCCCAGCATTTT. It codes for CAWSVGRGTYQPQHF.

The J gene is TRBJ2-3, the V gene TRBV5-6, with D possibly TRBD2 on 6 matching bases. CDR1 is SGHDT, CDR2 YYEEEE, per germline. Trimming removed 9 bases from V and 0 bases from J, with 11 bases in between. The CDR3 covers 13 residues. The CDR3 DNA sequence: TGTGCCACCGGCAGCGGGAGCACAGATACGCAGTATTTT. It encodes CATGSGSTDTQYF.

This sequence joins TRBV19 and TRBJ1-5, with 11 bases that match TRBD1. This CDR3 is built from 16 residues. CDR1 and CDR2 (germline): LNHDA, SQIVND (reference sequence). V gave up 11 bases and J gave up 0 bases; unmatched junction bases: 9. The CDR3 coding sequence is TGTGCCGTCCGGGACAGGGGGGGCTATAGCAATCAGCCCCAGCATTTT. The encoded protein is CAVRDRGGYSNQPQHF. The whole variable domain, filled in from reference TRBV19 and TRBJ1-5, reads DGGITQSPKYLFRKEGQNVTLSCEQNLNHDAMYWYRQDPGQGLRLIYYSQIVNDFQKGDIAEGYSVSREKKESFPLTVTSAQKNPTAFYLCAVRDRGGYSNQPQHFGDGTRLSIL.

CDR3 DNA sequence: TGCGCCAGCAGCCCCTCAACTAGCGGGGCCTACAATGAGCAGTTCTTC. Translated: CASSPSTSGAYNEQFF. The chain carries TRBV4-1 and TRBJ2-1, with 10 bases that match TRBD2. With V trimmed by 4 bases and J by 2 bases, 5 bases remained unmatched. Per germline, CDR1 MGHRA and CDR2 YSYEKL. CDR3 length equals 16 residues.

The chain couples TRBV12-5 to TRBJ1-1; D unresolved. CDR1 is LGHNT and CDR2 is FRNRAP in the germline V gene. V lost 9 bases to trimming and J lost 3 bases, with 14 bases between them. The CDR3 sequence is 13 residues long. The CDR3 nucleotides are TGTGCTAGCACCCCCGGGTCCTACACTGAAGCTTTCTTT. This sequence encodes CASTPGSYTEAFF.

The chain links TRBV5-1 to TRBJ2-1, with TRBD2 identical over 7 bases. The trim removed 0 bases at V and 7 bases at J, leaving 4 bases unmatched. The CDR3 runs 14 residues. Per the germline V gene, CDR1 is SGHRS and CDR2 is YFSETQ. CDR3 nucleotides: TGCGCCAGCAGCTTGGCCTGGGAGGGGAATGAGCAGTTCTTC. Residues: CASSLAWEGNEQFF.

The rearrangement links TRBV10-2 to TRBJ1-3; a weak D match, TRBD1 (5 bases). The germline V gene has CDR1 WSHSY and CDR2 SAAADI. V was shortened by 8 bases and J by 4 bases, with 18 bases between the two germline ends. The CDR3 totals 15 residues. CDR3 bases: TGCGCCAGCGGGGGGGGATCTCGTGGCGGAAACACCATATATTTT. Its translation: CASGGGSRGGNTIYF.

V and J are TRBV6-5 and TRBJ2-7, with 7 positions matching TRBD1. V shed 4 bases, J shed 1 base, and the junction held 10 bases outside the gene matches. Germline V CDR1 and CDR2: MNHEY, SVGAGI. The length of the CDR3 is 16 residues. The CDR3 loop is CASSLSARGPSYEQYF. CDR3 coding DNA: TGTGCCAGCAGTTTATCTGCTAGGGGGCCATCCTACGAGCAGTACTTC.

The chain carries TRBV10-2 and TRBJ2-5; TRBD1 matches at 7 bases. The trim removed 6 bases at V and 7 bases at J, leaving 11 bases unmatched. The CDR3 contains 14 residues. Germline V gene sequence: CDR1 WSHSY, CDR2 SAAADI. For the CDR3, the DNA is TGCGCCAGCAGCCGGGACAGACAAAAGGGGACCCAGTACTTC. It encodes CASSRDRQKGTQYF.

The chain couples TRBV28 to TRBJ2-5, with D possibly TRBD1 on 8 matching bases. Trimming removed 5 bases from V and 4 bases from J, with 17 bases in between. The germline gives CDR1 MDHEN, CDR2 SYDVKM. The CDR3 is 15 residues long. CDR3 nucleotides: TGTGCCAGCAGTGGAACAGGGGGAGGGACAGAGACCCAGTACTTC. Translating gives CASSGTGGGTETQYF.

This clone was counted between two and nine times. This sequence joins TRBV19 and TRBJ1-2; the match to TRBD1 covers 8 bases. The CDR3 contains 14 residues. The J segment lost 5 bases and the V segment lost 1 base, leaving 3 bases of the junction unmatched. CDR1 is LNHDA, CDR2 SQIVND, per germline (reference sequence). CDR3 nucleotide sequence: TGTGCCAGTAGTATAGGGACAGGGCCGTATGGCTACACCTTC. Translation gives CASSIGTGPYGYTF.

The chain carries TRBV7-6 and TRBJ2-1, with a tentative D call TRBD2 (5 bases). Germline assignment: CDR1 SGHVS and CDR2 FNYEAQ. The CDR3 is made up of 13 amino acids. Trimming shortened V by 5 bases and J by 4 bases, and 9 bases separated the two germline ends. CDR3 DNA: TGTGCCAGCAGCCCGCCGGGGTACAATGAGCAGTTCTTC. As protein: CASSPPGYNEQFF.

V and J are TRBV28 and TRBJ1-5, with TRBD1 identical over 10 bases. Germline V gene data show CDR1 as MDHEN and CDR2 as SYDVKM. The CDR3 extends over 17 amino acids. V lost 7 bases, J lost 2 bases, and 11 bases stayed unmatched. The CDR3 loop reads CASISDATGGRNQPQHF. The DNA for the CDR3 is TGTGCCAGCATATCCGACGCGACAGGGGGCCGCAATCAGCCCCAGCATTTT. The full variable domain, rest sourced from reference TRBV28 and TRBJ1-5, is DVKVTQSSRYLVKRTGEKVFLECVQDMDHENMFWYRQDPGLGLRLIYFSYDVKMKEKGDIPEGYSVSREKKERFSLILESASTNQTSMYLCASISDATGGRNQPQHFGDGTRLSIL.

This clone has more than one count but fewer than ten. The genes are TRBV9 and TRBJ2-5; 9 bases are a match to TRBD1. CDR1 and CDR2 from the germline V gene are SGDLS and YYNGEE. V shed 3 bases, J shed 5 bases, and the junction held 8 bases outside the gene matches. The CDR3 runs 15 residues. The CDR3 here is CASSAGTGLIETQYF. CDR3 nucleotides: TGTGCCAGCAGCGCCGGGACAGGGTTGATCGAGACCCAGTACTTC.